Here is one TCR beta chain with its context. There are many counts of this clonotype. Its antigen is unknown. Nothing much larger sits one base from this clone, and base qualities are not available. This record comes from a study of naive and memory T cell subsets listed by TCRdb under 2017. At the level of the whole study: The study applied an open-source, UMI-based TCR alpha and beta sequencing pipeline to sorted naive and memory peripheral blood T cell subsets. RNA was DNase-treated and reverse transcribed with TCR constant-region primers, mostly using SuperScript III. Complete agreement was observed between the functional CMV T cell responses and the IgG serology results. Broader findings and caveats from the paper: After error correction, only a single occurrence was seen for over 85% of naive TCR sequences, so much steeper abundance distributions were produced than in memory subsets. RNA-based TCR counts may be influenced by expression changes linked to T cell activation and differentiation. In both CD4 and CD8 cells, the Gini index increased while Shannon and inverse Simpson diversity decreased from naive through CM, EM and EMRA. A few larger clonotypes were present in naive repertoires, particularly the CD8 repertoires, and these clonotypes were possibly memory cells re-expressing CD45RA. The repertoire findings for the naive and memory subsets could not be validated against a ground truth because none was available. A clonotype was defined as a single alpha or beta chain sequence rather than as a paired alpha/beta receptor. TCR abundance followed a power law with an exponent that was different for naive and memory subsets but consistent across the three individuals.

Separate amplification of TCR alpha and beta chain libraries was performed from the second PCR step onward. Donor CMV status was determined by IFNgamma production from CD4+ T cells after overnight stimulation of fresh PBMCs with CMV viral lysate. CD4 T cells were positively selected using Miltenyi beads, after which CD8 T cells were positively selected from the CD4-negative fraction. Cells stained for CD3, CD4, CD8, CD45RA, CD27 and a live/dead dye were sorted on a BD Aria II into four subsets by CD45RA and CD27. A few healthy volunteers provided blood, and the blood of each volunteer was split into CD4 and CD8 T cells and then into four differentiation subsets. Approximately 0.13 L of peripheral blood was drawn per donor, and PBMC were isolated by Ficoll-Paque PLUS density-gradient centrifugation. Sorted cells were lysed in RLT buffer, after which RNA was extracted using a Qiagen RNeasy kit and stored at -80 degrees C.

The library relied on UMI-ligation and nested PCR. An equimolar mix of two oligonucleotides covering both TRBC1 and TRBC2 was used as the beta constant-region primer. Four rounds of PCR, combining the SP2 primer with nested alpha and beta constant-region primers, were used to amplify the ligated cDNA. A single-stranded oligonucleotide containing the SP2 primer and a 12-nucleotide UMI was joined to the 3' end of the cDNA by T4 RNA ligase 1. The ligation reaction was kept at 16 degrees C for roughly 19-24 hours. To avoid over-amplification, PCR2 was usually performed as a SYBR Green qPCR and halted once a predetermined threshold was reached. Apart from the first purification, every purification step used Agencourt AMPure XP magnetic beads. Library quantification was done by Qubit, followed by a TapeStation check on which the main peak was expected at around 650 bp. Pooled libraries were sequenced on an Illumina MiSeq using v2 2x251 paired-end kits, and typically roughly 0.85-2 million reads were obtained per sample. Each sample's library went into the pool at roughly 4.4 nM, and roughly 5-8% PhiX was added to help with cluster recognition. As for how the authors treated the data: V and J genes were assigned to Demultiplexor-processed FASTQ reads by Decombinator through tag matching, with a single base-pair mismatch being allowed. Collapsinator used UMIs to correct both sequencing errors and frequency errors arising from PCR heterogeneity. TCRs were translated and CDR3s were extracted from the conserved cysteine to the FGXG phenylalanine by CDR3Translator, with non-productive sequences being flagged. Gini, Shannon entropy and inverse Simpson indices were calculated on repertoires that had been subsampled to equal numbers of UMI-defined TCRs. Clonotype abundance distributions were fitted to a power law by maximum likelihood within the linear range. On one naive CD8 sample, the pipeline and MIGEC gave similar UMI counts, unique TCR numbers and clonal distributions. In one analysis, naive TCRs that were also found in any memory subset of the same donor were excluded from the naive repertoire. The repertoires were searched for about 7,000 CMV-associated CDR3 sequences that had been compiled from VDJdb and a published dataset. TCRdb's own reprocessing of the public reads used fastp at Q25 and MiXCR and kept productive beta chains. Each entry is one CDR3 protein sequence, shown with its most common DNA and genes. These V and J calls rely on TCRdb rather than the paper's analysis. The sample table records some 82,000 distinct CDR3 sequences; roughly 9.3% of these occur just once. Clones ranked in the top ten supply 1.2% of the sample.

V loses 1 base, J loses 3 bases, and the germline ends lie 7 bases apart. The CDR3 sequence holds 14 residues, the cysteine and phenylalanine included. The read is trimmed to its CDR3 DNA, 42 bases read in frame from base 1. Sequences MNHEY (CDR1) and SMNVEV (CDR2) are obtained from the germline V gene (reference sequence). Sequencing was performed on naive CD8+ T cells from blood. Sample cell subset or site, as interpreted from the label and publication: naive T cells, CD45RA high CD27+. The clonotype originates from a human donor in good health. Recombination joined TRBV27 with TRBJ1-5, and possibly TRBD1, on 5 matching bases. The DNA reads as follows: TGTGCCAGCAGTTTATGGGGCCCCAATCAGCCCCAGCATTTT. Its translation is CASSLWGPNQPQHF.